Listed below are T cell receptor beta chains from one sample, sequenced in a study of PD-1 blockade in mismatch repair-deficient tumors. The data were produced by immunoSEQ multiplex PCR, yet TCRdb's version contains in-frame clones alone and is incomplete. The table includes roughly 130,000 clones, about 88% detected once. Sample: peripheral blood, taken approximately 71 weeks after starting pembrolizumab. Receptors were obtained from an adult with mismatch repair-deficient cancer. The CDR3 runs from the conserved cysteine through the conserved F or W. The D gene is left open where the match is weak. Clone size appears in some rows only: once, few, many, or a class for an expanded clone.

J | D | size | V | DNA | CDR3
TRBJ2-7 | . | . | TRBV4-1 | TGCGCCAGCAGCGTCATGGAGTCAGCCTACGAGCAGTACTTC | CASSVMESAYEQYF
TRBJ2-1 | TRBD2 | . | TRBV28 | TGTGCCAGCAGTCCCATTAGCGGGAGTATTAATGAGCAGTTCTTC | CASSPISGSINEQFF
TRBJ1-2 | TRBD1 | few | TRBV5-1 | TGCGCCAGCAGTCCGGGACAGGGGGCTCATGGCTACACCTTC | CASSPGQGAHGYTF
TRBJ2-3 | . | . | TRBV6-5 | TGTGCCAGCAATATTGGGGGGTCAGATACGCAGTATTTT | CASNIGGSDTQYF
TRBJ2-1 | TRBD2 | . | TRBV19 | TGTGCCAGTAGTATAGGGAATTACGCGGGAGTTTATAATGAGCAGTTCTTC | CASSIGNYAGVYNEQFF
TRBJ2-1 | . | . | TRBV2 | TGTGCCAGCAGCCGACCCGGGACCCTTTACAATGAGCAGTTCTTC | CASSRPGTLYNEQFF
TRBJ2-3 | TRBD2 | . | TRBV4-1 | TGCGCCAGCAGACAAACCCCCCTGCAGCGGGAAAGCACAGATACGCAGTATTTT | CASRQTPLQRESTDTQYF
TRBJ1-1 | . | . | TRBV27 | TGTGCCAGCAGCCCGGGACAAAACACTGAAGCTTTCTTT | CASSPGQNTEAFF
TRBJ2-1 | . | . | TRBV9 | TGTGCCAGCAGCGTAGCCGGGGACTCCTACAATGAGCAGTTCTTC | CASSVAGDSYNEQFF
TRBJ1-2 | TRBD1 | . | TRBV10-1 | TGCGCCAGCAGTCAGGGGGCGGCCTATGGCTACACCTTC | CASSQGAAYGYTF
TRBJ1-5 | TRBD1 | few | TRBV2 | TGTGCCAGCAGTGAAGCCGGACAGGGGATCAATCAGCCCCAGCATTTT | CASSEAGQGINQPQHF
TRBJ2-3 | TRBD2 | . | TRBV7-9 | TGTGCCAGCAGCAAGAGGACTAGCGATAGCACAGATACGCAGTATTTT | CASSKRTSDSTDTQYF
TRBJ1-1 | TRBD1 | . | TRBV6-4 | TGTGCCAGCAGAAGACAGGGCCCTGGGGACACTGAAGCTTTCTTT | CASRRQGPGDTEAFF
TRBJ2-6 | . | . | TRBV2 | TGTGCCAGCGTCGGGTTTTCTGGGGCCAACGTCCTGACTTTC | CASVGFSGANVLTF
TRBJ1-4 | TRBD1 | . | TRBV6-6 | TGTGCCAGCAGCCAGACAGGGGGCGCCGAAAAACTGTTTTTT | CASSQTGGAEKLFF
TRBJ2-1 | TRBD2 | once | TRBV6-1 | TGTGCCAGCAGTGAAGACCCCCAAACCGGGGGGAATGAGCAGTTCTTC | CASSEDPQTGGNEQFF
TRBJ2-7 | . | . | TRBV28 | TGTGCCAGCACTAGCAGCTACGAGCAGTACTTC | CASTSSYEQYF
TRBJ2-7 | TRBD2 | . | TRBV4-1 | TGCGCCAGCAGCCTCAGGGGGACTAGCGGGAGCTACGAGCAGTACTTC | CASSLRGTSGSYEQYF
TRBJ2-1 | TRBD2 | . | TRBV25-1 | TGTGCCAGCAGTGAATATAGCGGACTAGCGATCAATGAGCAGTTCTTC | CASSEYSGLAINEQFF
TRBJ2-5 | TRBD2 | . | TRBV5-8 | TGTGCCAGCAGCTTAGAAGGGGAGGGGAACCAAGAGACCCAGTACTTC | CASSLEGEGNQETQYF
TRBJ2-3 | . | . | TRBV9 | TGTGCCAGCAGCGTAGCCAGAGGAAGCACAGATACGCAGTATTTT | CASSVARGSTDTQYF
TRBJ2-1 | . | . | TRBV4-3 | TGCGCCAGCAGCCAAGATCGACAGTACAATGAGCAGTTCTTC | CASSQDRQYNEQFF
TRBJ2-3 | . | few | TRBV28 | TGTGCCAGCAGTAGGGCCTGGGGAGTTACGCAGTATTTT | CASSRAWGVTQYF
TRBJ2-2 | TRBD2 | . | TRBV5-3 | TGTGCCAGAAGCTTGGGCCTAGCGGGACATAACACCGGGGAGCTGTTTTTT | CARSLGLAGHNTGELFF
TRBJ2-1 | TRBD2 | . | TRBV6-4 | TGTGCCAGCAGTCTCACCGGGACTAACAATGAGCAGTTCTTC | CASSLTGTNNEQFF
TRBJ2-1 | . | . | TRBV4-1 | TGCGCCAGCAGCCAGAGGACCCGACTAGTTTACTACAATGAGCAGTTCTTC | CASSQRTRLVYYNEQFF
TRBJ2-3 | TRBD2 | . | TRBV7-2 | TGTGCCACCGCGTGGGCGGGGGGTAGCACAGATACGCAGTATTTT | CATAWAGGSTDTQYF
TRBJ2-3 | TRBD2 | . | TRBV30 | TGTGCCTGGAAATTCCCGACTAGCGGGAGAACAGATACGCAGTATTTT | CAWKFPTSGRTDTQYF
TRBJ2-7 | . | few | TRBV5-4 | TGTGCCAGCAGCTCCGGGGGATTCGGGAGCTCCTACGAGCAGTACTTC | CASSSGGFGSSYEQYF
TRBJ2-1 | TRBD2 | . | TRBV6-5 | TGTGCCAGCAGTCAGCGGGGTGAGCAGTTCTTC | CASSQRGEQFF
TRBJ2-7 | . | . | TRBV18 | TGTGCCAGCTCACTCCCGACAGGACCGAAGTACGAGCAGTACTTC | CASSLPTGPKYEQYF
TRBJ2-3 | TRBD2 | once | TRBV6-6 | TGTGCCAGCATTCCGGGAGGGACAGATACGCAGTATTTT | CASIPGGTDTQYF
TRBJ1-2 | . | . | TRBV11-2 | TGTGCCAGCAGACAGACACAAAGGACTACCGGGAACTATGGCTACACCTTC | CASRQTQRTTGNYGYTF
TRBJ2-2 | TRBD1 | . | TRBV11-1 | TGTGCCAGCAGCAACACCGCACAGGGGTGGGGGGAGCTGTTTTTT | CASSNTAQGWGELFF
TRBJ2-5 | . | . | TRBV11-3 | TGTGCCTCTAAGCAGGGGCGGTCCCCAGAGACCCAGTACTTC | CASKQGRSPETQYF
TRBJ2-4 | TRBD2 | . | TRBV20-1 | TGCAGTGCGCTGCGCGGGGGGCAGGAGTACTTC | CSALRGGQEYF
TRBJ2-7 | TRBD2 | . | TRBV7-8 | TGTGCCAGCAGCCGTACCCGCCTAGCGGAAGCGTTCTACGAGCAGTACTTC | CASSRTRLAEAFYEQYF
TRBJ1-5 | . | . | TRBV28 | TGTGCCAGCAGTTTACCTAGCAATCAGCCCCAGCATTTT | CASSLPSNQPQHF
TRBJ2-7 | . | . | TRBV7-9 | TGTGCCAGCAGCAGAACTCCGGCCTACGAGCAGTACTTC | CASSRTPAYEQYF
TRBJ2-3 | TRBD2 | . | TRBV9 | TGTGCCAGCAGCGCACTGGGGCGGGAGACATCCACAGATACGCAGTATTTT | CASSALGRETSTDTQYF
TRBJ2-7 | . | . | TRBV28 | TGTGCCAGCAGCTCAAACGGGGGGCGCGACGAGCAGTACTTC | CASSSNGGRDEQYF
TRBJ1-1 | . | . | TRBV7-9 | TGTGCCAGCAGACTAGGGGCTGAAGCTTTCTTT | CASRLGAEAFF
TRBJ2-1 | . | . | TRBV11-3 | TGTGCCAGCAGCTTAAGTAGCGGTGATCTCGTGGGGGAGCAGTTCTTC | CASSLSSGDLVGEQFF
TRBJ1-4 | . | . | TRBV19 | TGTGCCAGTAGTGCCCAACGGGGAGGGGGTGAAAAACTGTTTTTT | CASSAQRGGGEKLFF
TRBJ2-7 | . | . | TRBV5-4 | TGTGCCAGCAGCCCCGGAGGCAGGGCTTCCTACGAGCAGTACTTC | CASSPGGRASYEQYF
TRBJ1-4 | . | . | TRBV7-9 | TGTGCCAGCAGCTTAGATTCCCGAGGCCATGGAAAAAAACTGTTTTTT | CASSLDSRGHGKKLFF
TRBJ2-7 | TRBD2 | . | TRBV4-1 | TGCGCCAGCAGCCAATTTAAGGGGGGACTAGCGTCGGAGCAGTACTTC | CASSQFKGGLASEQYF
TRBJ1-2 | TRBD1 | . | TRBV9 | TGTGCCAGCAGCTCATCGACAGGGTCTAATGGCTACACCTTC | CASSSSTGSNGYTF
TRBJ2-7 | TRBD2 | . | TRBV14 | TGTGCCAGCAGCCAGGCTAGCGGGAGGGCCTCGGACCGCTACGAGCAGTACTTC | CASSQASGRASDRYEQYF
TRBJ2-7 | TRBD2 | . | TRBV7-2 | TGTGCCAGCAGCCCCCCGGGACTAGCGGCTGTGTGGGAGCAGTACTTC | CASSPPGLAAVWEQYF
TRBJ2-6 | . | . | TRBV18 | TGTGCCAGCTCACAACAGGGTGTGAGCCTCTCTGGGGCCAACGTCCTGACTTTC | CASSQQGVSLSGANVLTF
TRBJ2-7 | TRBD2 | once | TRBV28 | TGTGCCAGCAGTTTCCTTGGTCCTAGCGGATCCTACGAGCAGTACTTC | CASSFLGPSGSYEQYF
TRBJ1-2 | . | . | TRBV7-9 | TGTGCCAGCAGCTCTACTTCTGGATATGGCTACACCTTC | CASSSTSGYGYTF
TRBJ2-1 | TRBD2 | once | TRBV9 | TGTGCCAGCAGCGTAGAGTGGCGGGGGTACAATGAGCAGTTCTTC | CASSVEWRGYNEQFF
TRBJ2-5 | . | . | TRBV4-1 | TGCGCCAGCAGCCGGACGAGGGAAGAGACCCAGTACTTC | CASSRTREETQYF
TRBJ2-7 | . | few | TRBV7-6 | TGTGCCAGCAGCTGGGGCCCCGACGACGAGCAGTACTTC | CASSWGPDDEQYF